These T cell receptor beta chains were read from a single sample in a study of shared clonotypes between healthy human individuals. Profiling relied on immunoSEQ multiplex PCR, and the TCRdb table lists in-frame clones only, not all of them. This sample has hundreds of thousands of clones, with roughly 70% found just once. The sequencing sample was made of memory CD4+ T cells sorted from blood. The receptors here all came from a woman aged 25 to 45 in good health. CDR3s include the opening cysteine and the closing phenylalanine or tryptophan. D genes are given only for firm matches. The size entry is marked missing in some rows and otherwise reads once, few, many or a size class.

V gene	D gene	J gene	clone size	CDR3 DNA	CDR3 protein
TRBV7-9	-	TRBJ1-5	-	TGTGCCATCGGGGACAATCAGCCCCAGCATTTT	CAIGDNQPQHF
TRBV9	TRBD2	TRBJ2-1	-	TGTGCCAGCAGCCGATTAGCGGGATGGGGTCGGGATGAGCAGTTCTTC	CASSRLAGWGRDEQFF
TRBV5-1	TRBD2	TRBJ2-5	few	TGCGCCAGCAGCTTGGGGACTAGCGGGGGCCAAGAGACCCAGTACTTC	CASSLGTSGGQETQYF
TRBV6-4	TRBD1	TRBJ2-1	-	TGTGCCAGCAGTGCACAGGGGGCGATTACCTACAATGAGCAGTTCTTC	CASSAQGAITYNEQFF
TRBV4-2	TRBD1	TRBJ1-2	-	TGTGCCAGCAGCTCGGACAGGGGGCATGGCTACACCTTC	CASSSDRGHGYTF
TRBV7-8	TRBD2	TRBJ2-7	-	TGTGCCAGCAGTAACCCCTGGTGGGAGGGCCTGGACGAGCAGTACTTC	CASSNPWWEGLDEQYF
TRBV28	-	TRBJ1-1	-	TGTGCCAGCAGTTTGGGCAGTCGGAGCACTGAAGCTTTCTTT	CASSLGSRSTEAFF
TRBV28	-	TRBJ2-2	-	TGTGCCAGCAGTTTGTTTAGTGGCCACACCGGGGAGCTGTTTTTT	CASSLFSGHTGELFF
TRBV5-6	TRBD1	TRBJ1-5	-	TGTGCCAGCAGCCGCCAGCCGACAGGGAGGTTGAGCCAGCCCCAGCATTTT	CASSRQPTGRLSQPQHF
TRBV2	-	TRBJ2-6	few	TGTGCCAGCAGTGAAAGTCCTGGGGCCAACGTCCTGACTTTC	CASSESPGANVLTF
TRBV7-9	-	TRBJ1-2	-	TGTGCCAGCAGCCGTATGTCGGGTGGAAGTGGCTACACCTTC	CASSRMSGGSGYTF
TRBV28	-	TRBJ1-2	-	TGTGCCAGCCGTTCCGCTCTATCCTACCATGGCTACACCTTC	CASRSALSYHGYTF
TRBV11-2	-	TRBJ2-7	-	TGTGCCAGCAGCTTATACGAGACAGCCTACGAGCAGTACTTC	CASSLYETAYEQYF
TRBV18	-	TRBJ2-2	-	TGTGCCAGCTCCCTACAGGGAGCTGGGTACACCGGGGAGCTGTTTTTT	CASSLQGAGYTGELFF
TRBV30	TRBD1	TRBJ2-7	-	TGTGCCTGGAGTTCGGGACAGGGAGGGTACGAGCAGTACTTC	CAWSSGQGGYEQYF
TRBV5-6	-	TRBJ2-7	-	TGTGCCAGCAGCTCGGTGGGCAGGGCCGAGCAGTACTTC	CASSSVGRAEQYF
TRBV29-1	-	TRBJ2-1	few	TGCAGCGTAAGCGGGCATTACAATGAGCAGTTCTTC	CSVSGHYNEQFF
TRBV5-1	TRBD1	TRBJ1-3	-	TGCGCCAGCAGCCCTACAGGGGAGGGAAACACCATATATTTT	CASSPTGEGNTIYF
TRBV5-4	TRBD2	TRBJ2-2	-	TGTGCCAGCAGCTTCGGGACTAGCGGGAGCTTGATCGGGGAGCTGTTTTTT	CASSFGTSGSLIGELFF
TRBV19	TRBD1	TRBJ1-1	few	TGTGCCAGTAGTGCCCAGGGGGATACTGAAGCTTTCTTT	CASSAQGDTEAFF
TRBV30	TRBD2	TRBJ2-7	-	TGTGCCTGGAGAACTAGCGGGAAATACGAGCAGTACTTC	CAWRTSGKYEQYF
TRBV28	-	TRBJ1-2	-	TGTGCCAGCGGCAGGGACGACTATGGCTACACCTTC	CASGRDDYGYTF
TRBV6-6	-	TRBJ1-1	-	TGTGCCACATGGACGGCTAGTCACACTGAAGCTTTCTTT	CATWTASHTEAFF
TRBV19	-	TRBJ2-1	-	TGTGCCAGTAGGGAAACCGGGACCACTTTCCTCGAGCAGTTCTTC	CASRETGTTFLEQFF
TRBV28	TRBD1	TRBJ2-1	-	TGTGCCAGCAGCTGGGGACAGGGGACTGAGCAGTTCTTC	CASSWGQGTEQFF
TRBV30	-	TRBJ2-5	-	TGTGCCTGGAGTCTACAAGAGACCCAGTACTTC	CAWSLQETQYF
TRBV7-7	TRBD2	TRBJ2-5	-	TGTGCCAGCAGCTCTACTCGCGGGACTAGCGGGAGAGAGACCCAGTACTTC	CASSSTRGTSGRETQYF
TRBV6-1	-	TRBJ2-3	-	TGTGCCAGCAGTTCCCGACAGGCCACAGATACGCAGTATTTT	CASSSRQATDTQYF
TRBV6-1	-	TRBJ1-3	-	TGTGCCAGCAGTGATGTAGGACTTAGCTCTGGAAACACCATATATTTT	CASSDVGLSSGNTIYF
TRBV23-1	-	TRBJ2-5	few	TGCGCCAGCACAGGGGTGGAGACCCAGTACTTC	CASTGVETQYF
TRBV30	-	TRBJ1-5	-	TGTGCCTGGAGCACCCAGGGTCAGCCCCAGCATTTT	CAWSTQGQPQHF
TRBV6-6	-	TRBJ2-1	-	TGTGCCAGCAGTCGAGACAGCAACAATGAGCAGTTCTTC	CASSRDSNNEQFF
TRBV4-1	-	TRBJ1-3	-	TGCGCCAGCAGCCCCGACTCTGGAAACACCATATATTTT	CASSPDSGNTIYF
TRBV10-3	-	TRBJ1-5	-	TGTGCCATCAGTGAGTCGAGTGGCGCAGCCGATAATCAGCCCCAGCATTTT	CAISESSGAADNQPQHF
TRBV19	-	TRBJ1-3	-	TGTGCCAGTAGTACGGACACGGTGAGAAACACCATATATTTT	CASSTDTVRNTIYF
TRBV6-6	TRBD2	TRBJ2-1	-	TGTGCCAGCAACAAGCGGGAGCCGTCCTACAATGAGCAGTTCTTC	CASNKREPSYNEQFF
TRBV6-6	-	TRBJ2-2	once	TGTGCCAGCAGATCCAGGAAAGAGAACACCGGGGAGCTGTTTTTT	CASRSRKENTGELFF
TRBV19	-	TRBJ1-3	-	TGTGCCAGTAGTCCCATGGACCGACTTGGAAACACCATATATTTT	CASSPMDRLGNTIYF
TRBV28	-	TRBJ2-4	-	TGTGCCAGCAGTAGGGACACAAAATGGGGAAAAAACATTCAGTACTTC	CASSRDTKWGKNIQYF
TRBV5-1	-	TRBJ2-1	-	TGCGCCAGCAGCTTTACTTCCGGGACAAAATACAATGAGCAGTTCTTC	CASSFTSGTKYNEQFF
TRBV19	-	TRBJ1-2	many	TGTGCCAGTACCATCGGGGGGCTTGACTATGGCTACACCTTC	CASTIGGLDYGYTF
TRBV4-1	TRBD1	TRBJ1-2	once	TGCGCCAGCAGCCGGAACGGACAGGAAAAGAACTATGGCTACACCTTC	CASSRNGQEKNYGYTF
TRBV27	TRBD2	TRBJ2-3	-	TGTGCCAGCAGTCCCCTCGGCGGGGGACCCGTGGGTTCGCAGTATTTT	CASSPLGGGPVGSQYF
TRBV11-2	TRBD1	TRBJ2-7	-	TGTGCCAGCAGCCTTGGACAGGGACGAACTGGTGAGCAGTACTTC	CASSLGQGRTGEQYF
TRBV9	TRBD2	TRBJ2-1	-	TGTGCCAGCAGCGTAACTAGCGCGACCGATAGTGAGCAGTTCTTC	CASSVTSATDSEQFF
TRBV11-3	-	TRBJ2-1	-	TGTGCCAGCGGGAGGGGGTCCTACAATGAGCAGTTCTTC	CASGRGSYNEQFF